The entry that follows covers one TCR beta chain sequence. The sample is drawn from a study of T cells in Graves' hyperthyroidism and ophthalmopathy. The wider study: Any treatment followed the collection of peripheral blood at initial diagnosis.

Lactation, pregnancy, other autoimmune disease or uncontrolled infection led to exclusion of patients. PBMCs were obtained from approximately 10 ml fresh peripheral blood. Germline V lookup: CDR1 LGHDT, CDR2 YNNKEL (reference sequence). The CDR3 has 18 residues. Trimming removed 0 bases at V and 6 bases at J, with 23 bases between. Authors of the study amplified TCR beta CDR3 regions from RNA transcripts. First-round RT-PCR with HTBI primers amplified the TCR CDR3 region. TCRdb re-derived calls from the multiplex PCR reads in MiXCR, one entry per CDR3 protein. The sample comprises a few hundred thousand distinct CDR3 sequences, approximately 14% of which are singletons, and 13% rests with the top ten.

The sequencing sample was made of blood. The J gene is TRBJ1-2, the V gene TRBV3-1; possibly TRBD1 for D (5 bases). The clonotype originates from a woman between 40 and 50 years old with Graves' hyperthyroidism that later progressed to Graves' ophthalmopathy. The CDR3 DNA is TGTGCCAGCAGCCAAGATGGGCGGGGGGTCGGGTTATTAGATGGCTACACCTTC. Translated, it gives CASSQDGRGVGLLDGYTF.